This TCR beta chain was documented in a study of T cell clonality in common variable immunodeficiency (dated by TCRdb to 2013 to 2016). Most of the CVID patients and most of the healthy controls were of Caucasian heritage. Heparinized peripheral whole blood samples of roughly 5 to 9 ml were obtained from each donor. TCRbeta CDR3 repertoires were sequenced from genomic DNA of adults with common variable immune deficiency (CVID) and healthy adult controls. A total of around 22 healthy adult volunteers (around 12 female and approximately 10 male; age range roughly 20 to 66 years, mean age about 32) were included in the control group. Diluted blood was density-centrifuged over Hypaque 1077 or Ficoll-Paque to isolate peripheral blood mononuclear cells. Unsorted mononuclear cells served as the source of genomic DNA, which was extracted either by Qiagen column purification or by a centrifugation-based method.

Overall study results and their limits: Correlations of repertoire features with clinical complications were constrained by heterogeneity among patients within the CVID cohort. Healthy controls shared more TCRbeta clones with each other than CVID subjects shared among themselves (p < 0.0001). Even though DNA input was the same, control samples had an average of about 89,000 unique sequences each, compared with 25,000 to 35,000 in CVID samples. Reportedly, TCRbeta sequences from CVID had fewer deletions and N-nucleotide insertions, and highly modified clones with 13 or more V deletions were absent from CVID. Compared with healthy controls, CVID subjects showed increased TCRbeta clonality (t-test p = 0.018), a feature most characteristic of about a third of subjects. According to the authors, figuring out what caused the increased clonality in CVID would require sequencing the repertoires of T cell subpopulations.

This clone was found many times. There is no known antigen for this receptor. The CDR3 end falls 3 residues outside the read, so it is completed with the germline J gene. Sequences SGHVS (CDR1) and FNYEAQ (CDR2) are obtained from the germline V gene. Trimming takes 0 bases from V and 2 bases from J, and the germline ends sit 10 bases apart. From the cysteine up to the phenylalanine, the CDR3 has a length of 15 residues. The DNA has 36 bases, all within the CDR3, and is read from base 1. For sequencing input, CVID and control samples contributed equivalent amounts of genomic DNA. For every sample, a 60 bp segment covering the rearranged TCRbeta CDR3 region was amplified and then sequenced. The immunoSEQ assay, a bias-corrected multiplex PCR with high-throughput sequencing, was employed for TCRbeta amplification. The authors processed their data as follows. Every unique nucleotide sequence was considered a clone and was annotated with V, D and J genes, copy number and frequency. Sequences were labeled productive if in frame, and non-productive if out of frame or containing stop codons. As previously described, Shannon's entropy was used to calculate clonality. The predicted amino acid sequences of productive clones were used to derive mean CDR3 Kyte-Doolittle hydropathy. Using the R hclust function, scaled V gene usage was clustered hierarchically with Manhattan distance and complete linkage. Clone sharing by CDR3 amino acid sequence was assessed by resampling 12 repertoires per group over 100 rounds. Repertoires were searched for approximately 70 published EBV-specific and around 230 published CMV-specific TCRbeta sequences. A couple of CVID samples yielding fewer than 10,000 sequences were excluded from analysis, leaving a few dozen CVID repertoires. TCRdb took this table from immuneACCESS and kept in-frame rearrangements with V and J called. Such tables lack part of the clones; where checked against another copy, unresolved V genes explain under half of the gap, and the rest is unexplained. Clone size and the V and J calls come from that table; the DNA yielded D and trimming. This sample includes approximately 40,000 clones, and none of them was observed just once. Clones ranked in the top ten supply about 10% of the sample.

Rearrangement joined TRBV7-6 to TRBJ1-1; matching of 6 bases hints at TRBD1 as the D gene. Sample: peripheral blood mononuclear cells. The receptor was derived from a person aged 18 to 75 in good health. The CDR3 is CASSLAVGHNTEAFF. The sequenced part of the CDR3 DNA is TGTGCCAGCAGCTTAGCTGTGGGACACAACACTGAA.